Listed below are T cell receptor beta chains from one sample, sequenced in a study of OX40 agonist ivuxolimab in advanced cancers. TCRdb's copy holds only in-frame clones and misses some; the assay was immunoSEQ multiplex PCR. The sample yields approximately 100,000 clones, about 87% seen once. Specimen: CD4+ or CD8+ T cells sorted from blood, collected in a trial of the OX40 agonist ivuxolimab. Receptor source: an adult with an advanced solid tumor such as melanoma, head and neck, liver or kidney cancer. CDR3s include the opening cysteine and the closing phenylalanine or tryptophan. D genes are given only for firm matches. Size tells how often a clone was seen (once, few, many) or the class of an expanded clone, and some rows leave it out.

TGTGCCAGCAGTTTAGGGGGGGCGATGAACACCGGGGAGCTGTTTTTT,CASSLGGAMNTGELFF,NA,TRBJ2-2,once,TRBV28,16
TGTGCCAGCAGTTTGGCTGGACAGGTGTTAATCAACAATCAGCCCCAGCATTTT,CASSLAGQVLINNQPQHF,TRBD1,TRBJ1-5,NA,TRBV28,18
TGTGCCAGCAGCAAGGGCAGGGGACAATCCCCCATCCAGCCCCAGCATTTT,CASSKGRGQSPIQPQHF,NA,TRBJ1-5,NA,TRBV21-1,17
TGTGCCAGCAGCCCTGGGGGGGGGCCAAACAATGAGCAGTTCTTC,CASSPGGGPNNEQFF,NA,TRBJ2-1,NA,TRBV5-4,15
TGTGCCAGCAGCTTACAGGCCGGGAATGTGAAACTGTTTTTT,CASSLQAGNVKLFF,NA,TRBJ1-4,NA,TRBV11-2,14
TGTGCCAGCAGCATATGGTTGGGGGAGCTGTTTTTT,CASSIWLGELFF,NA,TRBJ2-2,NA,TRBV6-1,12
TGCGCCAGCAGCCAAAACAGGGGCATCACTGAAGCTTTCTTT,CASSQNRGITEAFF,TRBD1,TRBJ1-1,NA,TRBV4-1,14
TGTGCCAGCAGTGCTCCGGGGGCTGTAAGCACAGATACGCAGTATTTT,CASSAPGAVSTDTQYF,NA,TRBJ2-3,NA,TRBV28,16
TGTGCCAGCTCCCAGGGGGTTGGGACCCAGTACTTC,CASSQGVGTQYF,TRBD1,TRBJ2-5,NA,TRBV6-6,12
TGCGCCAGCAGCTGGGGGGTGAGGCGCACTGAAGCTTTCTTT,CASSWGVRRTEAFF,NA,TRBJ1-1,NA,TRBV5-1,14
TGTGCCAGCAGCCATCGACTAGCCAGAGAGACCCAGTACTTC,CASSHRLARETQYF,TRBD2,TRBJ2-5,NA,TRBV7-6,14
TGTGCCAGCAGCTTAGCGATGAAAAACCCAACCGATGGCTACACCTTC,CASSLAMKNPTDGYTF,NA,TRBJ1-2,NA,TRBV7-9,16
TGTGCCAGCTCACCCCTTAGCGGGGGTGGCACAGATACGCAGTATTTT,CASSPLSGGGTDTQYF,TRBD2,TRBJ2-3,once,TRBV18,16
TGTGCCAGCAGTTTCGTGGGGGGGGTGAAATATACGCAGTATTTT,CASSFVGGVKYTQYF,TRBD2,TRBJ2-3,NA,TRBV28,15
TGTGCCAGCAGCGTAGCAGGGGGCGGGGAGACCCAGTACTTC,CASSVAGGGETQYF,TRBD1,TRBJ2-5,NA,TRBV9,14
TGTGCCAGTAGTGCCGGGACAGGGTATAACACTGAAGCTTTCTTT,CASSAGTGYNTEAFF,TRBD1,TRBJ1-1,NA,TRBV19,15
TGTGCCAGCAGCTCTATGACAGGGGATCAAGAGACCCAGTACTTC,CASSSMTGDQETQYF,TRBD1,TRBJ2-5,NA,TRBV7-6,15
TGTGCCAGCTCACCCCCAATGGGGGCCTCATACCTCGGGCTCTATGGCTACACCTTC,CASSPPMGASYLGLYGYTF,NA,TRBJ1-2,few,TRBV18,19
TGTGCCAGTAGGACCGGAAGGTCGGGGGTTTATAGCAATCAGCCCCAGCATTTT,CASRTGRSGVYSNQPQHF,NA,TRBJ1-5,NA,TRBV19,18
TGTGCCATCAGTGAAGGTGGTGACGATGAGCAGTTCTTC,CAISEGGDDEQFF,NA,TRBJ2-1,NA,TRBV10-3,13
TGTGCCAGCAGCCGACGGGCGGAGACCCAGTACTTC,CASSRRAETQYF,NA,TRBJ2-5,NA,TRBV5-8,12
TGCGCCAGCAGCTTGGACGGGGGACACACCGGGGAGCTGTTTTTT,CASSLDGGHTGELFF,NA,TRBJ2-2,NA,TRBV5-1,15
TGCGCCAGCAGCCCTTCCCCCGGGGGCGCATTGGATGGCTACACCTTC,CASSPSPGGALDGYTF,NA,TRBJ1-2,once,TRBV5-1,16
TGTGCCAGCGTGGGGAGCGGCGGGGCGTACTACGAGCAGTACTTC,CASVGSGGAYYEQYF,NA,TRBJ2-7,NA,TRBV28,15
TGTGCCATCAGTGCCGGGACAGGGGGCCGCAATGAGCAGTTCTTC,CAISAGTGGRNEQFF,TRBD1,TRBJ2-1,NA,TRBV10-3,15
TGTGCCAGCAGCTCTAATGGGGGGACATTCATATTCTCACCCCTCCACTTT,CASSSNGGTFIFSPLHF,NA,TRBJ1-6,NA,TRBV7-9,17
TGTGCCACCAGCAGAGATAGGAGCGCTGGGGCCAACGTCCTGACTTTC,CATSRDRSAGANVLTF,NA,TRBJ2-6,NA,TRBV15,16
TGTGCCAGCAACCCAGGGGGCAAGGATGAGCAGTTCTTC,CASNPGGKDEQFF,TRBD1,TRBJ2-1,few,TRBV28,13
TGTGCCAGCAGCCGGTCCTATGGCTACACCTTC,CASSRSYGYTF,NA,TRBJ1-2,NA,TRBV2,11
TGTGCCAGCAGCACGGGAGGTACCGGGGAGCTGTTTTTT,CASSTGGTGELFF,TRBD2,TRBJ2-2,NA,TRBV28,13
TGCGCCAGCAGCTTGGAGGGGACTAACACAGATACGCAGTATTTT,CASSLEGTNTDTQYF,TRBD2,TRBJ2-3,NA,TRBV5-1,15
TGTGCCAGCAGCTTAGGGGCAGGGGGCGTAGGTGGCTACACCTTC,CASSLGAGGVGGYTF,TRBD1,TRBJ1-2,NA,TRBV7-8,15
TGCGCCAGCACGGGGCAGACGAACACTGAAGCTTTCTTT,CASTGQTNTEAFF,NA,TRBJ1-1,NA,TRBV5-1,13
TGTGCCAGCAGCTCCAAGCCGGGACAGTACGAGCAGTACTTC,CASSSKPGQYEQYF,TRBD1,TRBJ2-7,NA,TRBV7-2,14
TGTGCCAGCAGTTACAGGGACACCGGCTCCTACGAGCAGTACTTC,CASSYRDTGSYEQYF,NA,TRBJ2-7,NA,TRBV6-5,15
TGTGCCAGCAGCAGACAGCAAGAGACCCAGTACTTC,CASSRQQETQYF,NA,TRBJ2-5,NA,TRBV7-2,12
TGCAGCGCTAGGGACAGCGGGAACACTGAAGCTTTCTTT,CSARDSGNTEAFF,TRBD1,TRBJ1-1,few,TRBV29-1,13
TGTGCCAGTACTCTCCGGGACAGCGATTTCTATGGCTACACCTTC,CASTLRDSDFYGYTF,TRBD1,TRBJ1-2,NA,TRBV19,15
TGTGCCAGCAGCGTAGCGGCGCGGAGGGAGACCCAGTACTTC,CASSVAARRETQYF,NA,TRBJ2-5,NA,TRBV9,14
TGTGCCAGCACTAAGGAAAAGGGAGGCTCCTACGAGCAGTACTTC,CASTKEKGGSYEQYF,NA,TRBJ2-7,NA,TRBV2,15
TGTGCCAGCAGCTCAGGGTTTAACACTGAAGCTTTCTTT,CASSSGFNTEAFF,NA,TRBJ1-1,NA,TRBV7-9,13
TGTGCCAGCAGACGCGAGCCGGGGGGCACGGGTTCACCCCTCCACTTT,CASRREPGGTGSPLHF,NA,TRBJ1-6,NA,TRBV5-5,16
TGTGCCAGCAGTTTAATCGCGAGTCAGCCCCAGCATTTT,CASSLIASQPQHF,NA,TRBJ1-5,NA,TRBV28,13
TGTGCCAGCAGCGTAGAAGGTGGGTCCGGCGTTAGTACGCAGTATTTT,CASSVEGGSGVSTQYF,NA,TRBJ2-3,NA,TRBV9,16
TGTGCCAGCAGCTTACCGTGGGCAGGAAACACCATATATTTT,CASSLPWAGNTIYF,NA,TRBJ1-3,NA,TRBV7-9,14
TGTGCCAGCTCGCCAACCGGGACAGGTCCTGAAGCTTTCTTT,CASSPTGTGPEAFF,TRBD1,TRBJ1-1,NA,TRBV18,14
TGTGCCAGCAGTGACAGCGTCGTCTATGGCTACACCTTC,CASSDSVVYGYTF,NA,TRBJ1-2,NA,TRBV28,13